This T cell receptor beta chain was identified in a study of blood T cell repertoires in COVID-19. Study context: COVID-19 samples, acute and convalescent, were from the United States, Italy and Spain. The cDNA or gDNA used as material had been derived from T cells, B-cell-depleted T cells, or PBMCs.

This CDR3 region has 18 residues. Germline values: CDR1 MNHEY, CDR2 SVGEGT. J was trimmed by 4 bases and V by 2 bases; bases with no gene match: 10. Cohort assignment relied on participant-reported clinical history. Donors in Cohort 3 who had recovered were those with two negative PCRs, healthcare professional clearance, or resolution of their symptoms. The data were produced by immunoSEQ multiplex PCR, yet TCRdb's version contains in-frame clones alone and is incomplete. Of about 320,000 clones listed, roughly 90% are singletons. Material: PBMCs or T cells enriched from blood (not recorded which). The V gene is TRBV6-2 or TRBV6-3, the J gene TRBJ2-3, with 12 bases that match TRBD2. The source of this sequence is a man aged 60 to 69 who had recovered from COVID-19. Here the CDR3 DNA reads TGTGCCAGCAGTTACGGTTCCCTAGCGGGAGGGCCCGCAGATACGCAGTATTTT. This codes for CASSYGSLAGGPADTQYF.